The 20 T cell receptor beta chains given below trace back to one sample, sequenced in a study of T cell responses to AZD1222 COVID-19 vaccine (dated by TCRdb to about 2021). The time point tag for this specimen amounts to: about 28 days (+/-7) after the second vaccine dose. The library relied on the immunoSEQ multiplex PCR assay. TCRdb holds this immuneACCESS table with in-frame rearrangements only. Some clones are missing; in checked studies, unresolved V genes explain under half, and the rest has no known cause. The sample yields over 150,000 clones; about nine tenths were counted once. 3% to 4% of the sample goes to the ten largest clones. Sequences were derived from peripheral blood, sampled 28 days after the second AZD1222 dose. The receptors derive from an adult who received the AZD1222 COVID-19 vaccine.

The chain carries TRBV5-1 and TRBJ2-7; possibly TRBD1 for D (6 bases). V was cut by 3 bases and J by 3 bases, with 16 bases left in between. The CDR3 contains 15 residues. Germline V gene data show CDR1 as SGHRS and CDR2 as YFSETQ. This CDR3 reads CASSSSPGQGYEQYF. The CDR3 coding sequence is TGCGCCAGCAGCTCCTCACCGGGACAAGGCTACGAGCAGTACTTC.

The gene calls are TRBV9 and TRBJ2-7; D is possibly TRBD2 (6 bases). CDR1 and CDR2 (germline): SGDLS, YYNGEE. Between the trimmed V and J ends, which lost 3 bases and 4 bases, there was a span of 17 bases. The CDR3 has 15 amino acids. In nucleotides, the CDR3 is TGTGCCAGCAGCGGGAGGGACTCCCCAGTTTACGAGCAGTACTTC. It is translated as CASSGRDSPVYEQYF. Filled out from reference TRBV9 and TRBJ2-7, the complete variable domain reads DSGVTQTPKHLITATGQRVTLRCSPRSGDLSVYWYQQSLDQGLQFLIQYYNGEERAKGNILERFSAQQFPDLHSELNLSSLELGDSALYFCASSGRDSPVYEQYFGPGTRLTVT.

This chain connects TRBV2 to TRBJ2-2, with D perhaps matching TRBD1 (6 bases). Trimming left V 4 bases short and J 1 base short, with 16 bases between. This CDR3 is 17 amino acids long. The germline V gene has CDR1 SNHLY and CDR2 FYNNEI. The CDR3 DNA is TGTGCCAGCAGTGGTGGGGCTGGGACAAGGAACACCGGGGAGCTGTTTTTT. It specifies CASSGGAGTRNTGELFF.

The chain is built from TRBV11-3 and TRBJ2-1, with D possibly matching TRBD2 (5 bases). The CDR3 extends over 13 amino acids. In germline, CDR1 is SGHNT, CDR2 YENEEA. Trimming stripped 5 bases from V and 10 bases from J, with 15 bases between. CDR3 sequence (DNA): TGTGCCAGCAGCCCTTCGGGCTCGGGAGAGCAGTTCTTC. It codes for CASSPSGSGEQFF.

V gene TRBV25-1 combines with J gene TRBJ1-3; D is perhaps TRBD1 (5 bases). The CDR3 sequence is 15 residues long. The V gene's germline CDR1 is MGHDK and CDR2 SYGVNS. V was trimmed by 3 bases and J by 4 bases, leaving 13 bases between them. This chain's CDR3 is CASSDGGSRGNTIYF. The CDR3, as DNA: TGTGCCAGCAGTGACGGGGGATCGCGGGGAAACACCATATATTTT.

The rearrangement joins TRBV4-1 to TRBJ1-1, with D perhaps TRBD1 (6 bases). Germline CDR1 reads MGHRA; CDR2 reads YSYEKL. The CDR3 totals 15 residues. The V end lost 1 base, the J end lost 1 base, and 10 bases lay between the germline ends. CDR3 sequence: CASSQGDTGNTEAFF. The CDR3, as DNA: TGCGCCAGCAGCCAAGGGGACACGGGGAACACTGAAGCTTTCTTT.

The chain is built from TRBV19 and TRBJ2-7; the D gene is possibly TRBD1 (5 bases). The germline V gene encodes CDR1 LNHDA and CDR2 SQIVND (reference sequence). The CDR3 consists of 13 residues. V lost 5 bases and J 0 bases, leaving 8 bases between the germline ends. CDR3 sequence reads: CASSYRISYEQYF. The CDR3 DNA reads as TGTGCCAGTAGTTACAGGATCTCCTACGAGCAGTACTTC.

V is TRBV10-3 and J is TRBJ2-3; 14 bases fit TRBD2. Trimming cost V 10 bases and J 4 bases; bases outside gene matches: 4. This CDR3 spans 14 amino acids. Germline V lookup: CDR1 ENHRY, CDR2 SYGVKD. CDR3 sequence reads: CASRLAGGPDTQYF. CDR3 in DNA: TGTGCCAGCCGACTAGCGGGAGGGCCAGATACGCAGTATTTT.

This chain links TRBV11-2 with TRBJ1-5, with D possibly being TRBD1 (5 bases). The CDR3 sequence is 15 residues long. Trimming left V 0 bases short and J 7 bases short, with 13 bases between. Per the germline V gene, CDR1 is SGHAT and CDR2 is FQNNGV. The CDR3 DNA follows: TGTGCCAGCAGCTTAGATGGGGGAAGGAACCAGCCCCAGCATTTT. It codes for CASSLDGGRNQPQHF.

This clone showed up just once. V is TRBV29-1 and J is TRBJ2-3, with 8 bases matching TRBD2. V was pared by 4 bases and J by 1 base, with 10 bases of the junction left unmatched. The CDR3 has 16 residues. CDR1 and CDR2 (germline): SQVTM, ANQGSEA. CDR3 bases: TGCAGCGTTGCCGGCGGGGCGGGAGGACGCACAGATACGCAGTATTTT. The encoded protein is CSVAGGAGGRTDTQYF.

Remarks on this clone: The junction departs from the called germline gene at one end, perhaps through a read error. The chain uses TRBV28 and TRBJ1-3; D uncertain. This CDR3 has 13 residues. The germline CDR1 and CDR2 sequences are MDHEN and SYDVKM. CDR3 amino acids: CASSLAAGHTIYF. In nucleotides, the CDR3 is TGTGCCAGCAGTTTGGCAGCTGGACACACCATATATTTT.

This clone is a singleton in its sample. The J gene is TRBJ1-1, the V gene TRBV6-5; tentative D call: TRBD1 (6 bases). Germline CDR1 reads MNHEY; CDR2 reads SVGAGI. The CDR3 is made up of 14 amino acids. V lost 6 bases, J lost 6 bases, and 17 bases lay in between. The CDR3 DNA reads as TGTGCCAGCAGAAAACAGGGACTTTTCGCTGAAGCTTTCTTT. It is translated as CASRKQGLFAEAFF.

The chain recombines TRBV6-5 with TRBJ2-2; D gene uncertain. The CDR3 extends over 12 amino acids. CDR1 is MNHEY and CDR2 is SVGAGI in the germline V gene. V lost 4 bases and J lost 0, with 0 bases in between. This chain's CDR3 is CASSSNTGELFF. CDR3 bases: TGTGCCAGCAGTTCGAACACCGGGGAGCTGTTTTTT.

V is TRBV7-9 and J is TRBJ2-7, with TRBD2 identical over 7 bases. The CDR3 runs 14 residues. Germline V gene sequence: CDR1 SEHNR, CDR2 FQNEAQ (reference sequence). The ends lost 5 bases at V and 3 bases at J; junction bases unmatched: 7. The CDR3 coding sequence is TGTGCCAGCAGCCCTCTCGAGCGGGACTACGAGCAGTACTTC. It translates to CASSPLERDYEQYF.

This clone was observed once. The same CDR3 can be traced to other DNA sequences in this sample. This chain connects TRBV19 to TRBJ1-1; D unresolved. Germline V CDR1 and CDR2: LNHDA, SQIVND (reference sequence). The V end was cut by 0 bases, the J end by 5 bases, with 10 bases between. The CDR3 contains 14 residues. The CDR3 DNA reads as TGTGCCAGTAGTATAGAGGGCGGAAGGACTGAAGCTTTCTTT. It encodes CASSIEGGRTEAFF.

This chain connects TRBV27 to TRBJ1-5, with D unresolved. Germline CDR1 reads MNHEY; CDR2 reads SMNVEV (reference sequence). CDR3 length: 14 amino acids. The V and J ends lost 6 bases and 9 bases respectively, with 18 bases between them. The CDR3 DNA sequence: TGTGCCAGCAGCCCTAGAGGATCCCTGGGGCCCCAGCATTTT. Its translation: CASSPRGSLGPQHF.

The rearrangement links TRBV6-5 to TRBJ2-3; the D is unclear. This CDR3 region has 14 residues. V was cut by 8 bases and J by 4 bases, with 16 bases left in between. Germline V gene lookup returns CDR1 MNHEY and CDR2 SVGAGI. The CDR3 protein is CASRRLGPADTQYF. DNA for the CDR3: TGTGCCAGCCGCAGGTTGGGTCCCGCAGATACGCAGTATTTT.

This clone was recorded once. The chain uses TRBV4-2 and TRBJ1-6; D is uncertain. The CDR3 extends over 14 amino acids. V lost 4 bases, J lost 8 bases, and 12 bases lay in between. Germline V CDR1 and CDR2: LGHNA, YNFKEQ. In nucleotides, the CDR3 is TGTGCCAGCAGCCCCGAGGTTTTGGATTCACCCCTCCACTTT. It yields the protein CASSPEVLDSPLHF.

The chain links TRBV30 to TRBJ2-2; 11 nucleotides line up with TRBD2. The CDR3 loop spans 17 amino acids. The germline V gene has CDR1 GTSNPN and CDR2 SVGIG (reference sequence). J was trimmed by 8 bases and V by 3 bases; bases with no gene match: 14. Here the CDR3 DNA reads TGTGCCTGGAGCGGTTCCGGGACTAGCGGCCCGTATGGGGAGCTGTTTTTT. Amino acid sequence: CAWSGSGTSGPYGELFF. Full variable domain (missing parts from reference TRBV30 and TRBJ2-2): SQTIHQWPATLVQPVGSPLSLECTVEGTSNPNLYWYRQAAGRGLQLLFYSVGIGQISSEVPQNLSASRPQDRQFILSSKKLLLSDSGFYLCAWSGSGTSGPYGELFFGEGSRLTVL.

This sequence joins TRBV27 and TRBJ2-3; D is ambiguous. V lost 5 bases, J lost 2 bases, and 14 bases lay in between. The CDR3 is made up of 15 amino acids. Germline values: CDR1 MNHEY, CDR2 SMNVEV (reference sequence). The CDR3 loop reads CASSPHSWNTDTQYF. CDR3 DNA sequence: TGTGCCAGCAGTCCCCATAGTTGGAACACAGATACGCAGTATTTT.